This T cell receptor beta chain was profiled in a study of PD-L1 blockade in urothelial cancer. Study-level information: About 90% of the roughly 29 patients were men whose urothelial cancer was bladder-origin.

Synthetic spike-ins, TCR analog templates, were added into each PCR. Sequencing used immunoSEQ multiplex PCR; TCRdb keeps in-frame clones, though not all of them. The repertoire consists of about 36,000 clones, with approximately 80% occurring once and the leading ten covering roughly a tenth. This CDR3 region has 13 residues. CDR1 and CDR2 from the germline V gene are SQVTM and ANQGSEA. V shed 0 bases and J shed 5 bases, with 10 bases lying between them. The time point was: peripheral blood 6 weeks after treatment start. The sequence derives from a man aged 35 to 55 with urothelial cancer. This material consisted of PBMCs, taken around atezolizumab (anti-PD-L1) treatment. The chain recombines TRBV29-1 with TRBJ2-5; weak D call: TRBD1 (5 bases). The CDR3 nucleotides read TGCAGCGTTGAAGACGGAAGGGGTGAGACCCAGTACTTC. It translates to CSVEDGRGETQYF. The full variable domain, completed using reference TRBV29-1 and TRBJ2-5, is SAVISQKPSRDICQRGTSLTIQCQVDSQVTMMFWYRQQPGQSLTLIATANQGSEATYESGFVIDKFPISRPNLTFSTLTVSNMSPEDSSIYLCSVEDGRGETQYFGPGTRLLVL.